These 2 T cell receptor beta chains were all obtained from the same sample, sequenced in a study of T cell changes during pregnancy in multiple sclerosis. Clones were read by immunoSEQ multiplex PCR, and TCRdb kept only the in-frame ones, dropping some. Of around 62,000 clones in the sample, roughly 93% were seen once. The sequenced sample was CD8+ T cells from peripheral blood mononuclear cells, obtained in the second trimester of pregnancy. These receptors came from a female donor with multiple sclerosis, enrolled in a pregnancy study.

The chain combines TRBV27 with TRBJ2-7, with 8 bases that match TRBD2. The length of the CDR3 is 14 residues. CDR1 is MNHEY, CDR2 SMNVEV, per germline (reference sequence). After removal of 3 bases from V and 6 bases from J, the junction contained 7 bases not matched to a gene. This CDR3 is CASSLGLAGGEQYF. In nucleotides, the CDR3 is TGTGCCAGCAGTTTGGGCCTAGCGGGTGGCGAGCAGTACTTC.

This chain joins TRBV29-1 and TRBJ1-2; D remains ambiguous. Trimming stripped 5 bases from V and 0 bases from J, with 22 bases between. CDR1 is SQVTM and CDR2 is ANQGSEA in the germline V gene. The CDR3 covers 17 residues. The CDR3 loop reads CSVPPSGSQRANYGYTF. For the CDR3, the DNA is TGCAGCGTTCCCCCATCGGGGTCTCAGCGCGCTAACTATGGCTACACCTTC.